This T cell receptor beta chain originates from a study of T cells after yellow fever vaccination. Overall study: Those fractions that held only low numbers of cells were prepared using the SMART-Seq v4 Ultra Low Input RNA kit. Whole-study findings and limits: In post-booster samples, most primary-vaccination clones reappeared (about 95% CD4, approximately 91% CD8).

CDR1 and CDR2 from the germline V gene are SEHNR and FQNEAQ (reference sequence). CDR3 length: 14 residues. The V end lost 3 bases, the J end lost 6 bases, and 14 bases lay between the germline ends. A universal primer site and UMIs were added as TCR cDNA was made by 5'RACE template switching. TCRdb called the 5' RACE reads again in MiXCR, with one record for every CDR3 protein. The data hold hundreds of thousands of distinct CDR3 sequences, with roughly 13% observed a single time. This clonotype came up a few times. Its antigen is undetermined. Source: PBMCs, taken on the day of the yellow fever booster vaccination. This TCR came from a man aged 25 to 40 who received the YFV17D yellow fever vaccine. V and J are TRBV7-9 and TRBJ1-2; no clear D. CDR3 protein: CASSFSVAVDGYTF. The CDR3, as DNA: TGTGCCAGCAGCTTCAGCGTGGCAGTAGATGGCTACACCTTC.